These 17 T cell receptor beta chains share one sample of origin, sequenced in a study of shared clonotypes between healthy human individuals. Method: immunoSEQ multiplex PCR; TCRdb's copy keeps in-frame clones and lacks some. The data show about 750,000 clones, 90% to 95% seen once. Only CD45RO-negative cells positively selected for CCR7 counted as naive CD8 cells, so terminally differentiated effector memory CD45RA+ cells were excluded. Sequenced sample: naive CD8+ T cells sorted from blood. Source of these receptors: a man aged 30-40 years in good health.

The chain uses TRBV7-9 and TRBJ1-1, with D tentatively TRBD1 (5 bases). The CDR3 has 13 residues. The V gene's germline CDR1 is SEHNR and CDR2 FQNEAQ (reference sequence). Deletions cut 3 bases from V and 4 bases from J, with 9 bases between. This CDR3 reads CASSFRGPTEAFF. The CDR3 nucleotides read TGTGCCAGCAGCTTTCGGGGACCCACTGAAGCTTTCTTT.

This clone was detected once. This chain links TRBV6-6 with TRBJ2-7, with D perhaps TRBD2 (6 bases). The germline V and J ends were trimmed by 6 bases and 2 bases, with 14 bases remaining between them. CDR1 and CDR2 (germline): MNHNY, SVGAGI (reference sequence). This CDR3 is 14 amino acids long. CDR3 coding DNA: TGTGCCAGCAGCATAGCGGATGCTACCTACGAGCAGTACTTC. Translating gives CASSIADATYEQYF.

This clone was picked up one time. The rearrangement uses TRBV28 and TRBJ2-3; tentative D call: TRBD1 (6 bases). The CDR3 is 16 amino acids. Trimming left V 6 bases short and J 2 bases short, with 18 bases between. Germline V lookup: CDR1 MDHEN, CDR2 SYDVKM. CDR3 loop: CASRTLGGRDTDTQYF. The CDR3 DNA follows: TGTGCCAGCAGGACTCTAGGGGGTCGGGACACAGATACGCAGTATTTT. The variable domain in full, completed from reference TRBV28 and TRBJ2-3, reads DVKVTQSSRYLVKRTGEKVFLECVQDMDHENMFWYRQDPGLGLRLIYFSYDVKMKEKGDIPEGYSVSREKKERFSLILESASTNQTSMYLCASRTLGGRDTDTQYFGPGTRLTVL.

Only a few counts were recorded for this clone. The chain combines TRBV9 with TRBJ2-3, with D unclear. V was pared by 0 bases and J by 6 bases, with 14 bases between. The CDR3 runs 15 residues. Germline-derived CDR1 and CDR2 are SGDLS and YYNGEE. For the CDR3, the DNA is TGTGCCAGCAGCGTAGAGCCAGGACCTGGGGATACGCAGTATTTT. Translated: CASSVEPGPGDTQYF.

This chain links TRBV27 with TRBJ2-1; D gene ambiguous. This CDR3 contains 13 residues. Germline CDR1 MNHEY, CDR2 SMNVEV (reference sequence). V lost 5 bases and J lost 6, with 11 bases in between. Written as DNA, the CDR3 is TGTGCCAGCAGTCATGCAATGTCCAATGAGCAGTTCTTC. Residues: CASSHAMSNEQFF.

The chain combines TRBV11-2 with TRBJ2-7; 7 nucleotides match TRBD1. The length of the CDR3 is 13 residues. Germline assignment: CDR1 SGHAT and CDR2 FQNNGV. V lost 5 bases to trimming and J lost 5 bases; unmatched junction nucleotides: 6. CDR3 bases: TGTGCCAGCAGCGAAGACAGGGCGGACGAGCAGTACTTC. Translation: CASSEDRADEQYF.

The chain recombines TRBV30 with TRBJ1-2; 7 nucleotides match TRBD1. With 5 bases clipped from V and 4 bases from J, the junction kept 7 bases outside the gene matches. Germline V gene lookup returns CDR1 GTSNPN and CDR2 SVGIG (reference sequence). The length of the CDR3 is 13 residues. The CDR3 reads CAWEPGQAYGYTF. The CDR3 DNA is TGTGCCTGGGAACCCGGACAGGCCTATGGCTACACCTTC. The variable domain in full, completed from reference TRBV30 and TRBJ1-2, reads SQTIHQWPATLVQPVGSPLSLECTVEGTSNPNLYWYRQAAGRGLQLLFYSVGIGQISSEVPQNLSASRPQDRQFILSSKKLLLSDSGFYLCAWEPGQAYGYTFGSGTRLTVV.

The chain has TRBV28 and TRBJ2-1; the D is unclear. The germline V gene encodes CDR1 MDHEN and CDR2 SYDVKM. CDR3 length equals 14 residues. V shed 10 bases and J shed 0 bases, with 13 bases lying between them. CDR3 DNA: TGTGCCATTACGGCCTTAAGCTCCTACAATGAGCAGTTCTTC. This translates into CAITALSSYNEQFF.

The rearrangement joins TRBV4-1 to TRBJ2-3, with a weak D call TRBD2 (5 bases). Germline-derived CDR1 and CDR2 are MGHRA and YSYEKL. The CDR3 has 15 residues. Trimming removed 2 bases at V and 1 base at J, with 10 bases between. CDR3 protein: CASSQIPEGTDTQYF. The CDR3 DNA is TGCGCCAGCAGCCAAATCCCGGAGGGCACAGATACGCAGTATTTT.

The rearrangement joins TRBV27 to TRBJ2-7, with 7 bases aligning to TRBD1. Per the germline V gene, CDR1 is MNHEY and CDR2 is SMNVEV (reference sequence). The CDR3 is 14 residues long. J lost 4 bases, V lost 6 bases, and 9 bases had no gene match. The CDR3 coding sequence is TGTGCCAGCAGCCATGGACAGGTTTTATACGAGCAGTACTTC. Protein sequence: CASSHGQVLYEQYF.

The DNA of the CDR3 is TGTGCCAGCAAGGGAGTGGCTAGCGGGAGTTGGAGATACAATGAGCAGTTCTTC. Translated, it gives CASKGVASGSWRYNEQFF. The chain carries TRBV7-9 and TRBJ2-1; 10 bases fit TRBD2. Trimming took 7 bases from V and 4 from J; bases not matched to a gene: 16. CDR1 is SEHNR and CDR2 is FQNEAQ in the germline V gene (reference sequence). This CDR3 spans 18 amino acids.

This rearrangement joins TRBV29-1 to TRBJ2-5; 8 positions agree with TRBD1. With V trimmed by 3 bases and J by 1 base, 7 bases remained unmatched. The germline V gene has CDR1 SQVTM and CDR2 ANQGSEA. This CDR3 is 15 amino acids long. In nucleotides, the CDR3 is TGCAGCGTTGAGATGACAGGGGTGATCCAAGAGACCCAGTACTTC. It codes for CSVEMTGVIQETQYF.

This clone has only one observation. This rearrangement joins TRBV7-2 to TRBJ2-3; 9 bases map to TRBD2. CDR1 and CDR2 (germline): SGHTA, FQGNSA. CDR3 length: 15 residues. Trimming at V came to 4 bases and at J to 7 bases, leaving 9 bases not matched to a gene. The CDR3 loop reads CASSWGLAYGHTQYF. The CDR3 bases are TGTGCCAGCAGCTGGGGACTAGCCTATGGGCATACGCAGTATTTT.

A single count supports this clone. The CDR3 here is CASTLNNEQFF. The DNA for the CDR3 is TGTGCCAGCACTCTCAACAATGAGCAGTTCTTC. This chain connects TRBV7-8 to TRBJ2-1; D call uncertain. The CDR3 consists of 11 residues. Looked up from germline, CDR1 is SGHVS and CDR2 is FQNEAQ. Trimming removed 7 bases from V and 5 bases from J, with 6 bases in between.

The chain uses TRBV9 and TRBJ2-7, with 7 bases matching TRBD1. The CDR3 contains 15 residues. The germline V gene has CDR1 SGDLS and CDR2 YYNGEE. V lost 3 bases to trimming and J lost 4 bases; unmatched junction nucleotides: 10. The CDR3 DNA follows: TGTGCCAGCAGCGAGAGGGACAGAGGTTTTTACGAGCAGTACTTC. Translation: CASSERDRGFYEQYF.

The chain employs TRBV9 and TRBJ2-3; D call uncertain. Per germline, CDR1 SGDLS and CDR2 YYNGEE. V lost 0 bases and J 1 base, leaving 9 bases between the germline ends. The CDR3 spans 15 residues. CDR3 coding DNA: TGTGCCAGCAGCGTAGCGTGGGTCCGCACAGATACGCAGTATTTT. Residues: CASSVAWVRTDTQYF.

The CDR3 protein is CASSPAGGVSYEQYF. Written as DNA, the CDR3 is TGTGCCAGCAGCCCAGCGGGAGGGGTCTCCTACGAGCAGTACTTC. V and J are TRBV7-2 and TRBJ2-7; 10 bases match TRBD2. V shed 5 bases and J 0 bases; nucleotides not matched to a gene: 4. Germline V gene sequence: CDR1 SGHTA, CDR2 FQGNSA. The CDR3 is 15 amino acids.